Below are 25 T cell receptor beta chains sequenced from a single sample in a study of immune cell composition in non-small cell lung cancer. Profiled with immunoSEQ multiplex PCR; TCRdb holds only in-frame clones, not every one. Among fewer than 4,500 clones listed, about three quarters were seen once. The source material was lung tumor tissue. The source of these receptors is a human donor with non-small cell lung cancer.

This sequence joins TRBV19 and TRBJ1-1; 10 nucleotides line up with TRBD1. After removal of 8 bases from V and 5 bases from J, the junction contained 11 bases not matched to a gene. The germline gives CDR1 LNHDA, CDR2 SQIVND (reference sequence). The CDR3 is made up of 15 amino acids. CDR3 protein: CASSLRGQGRTEAFF. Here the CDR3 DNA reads TGTGCCAGTTCGCTCAGGGGACAGGGGAGAACTGAAGCTTTCTTT.

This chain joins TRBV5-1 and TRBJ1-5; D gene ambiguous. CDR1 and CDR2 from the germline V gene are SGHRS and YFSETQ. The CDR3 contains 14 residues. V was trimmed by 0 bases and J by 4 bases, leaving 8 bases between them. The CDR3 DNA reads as TGCGCCAGCAGCTTGGGGTCGGGAAATCAGCCCCAGCATTTT. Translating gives CASSLGSGNQPQHF.

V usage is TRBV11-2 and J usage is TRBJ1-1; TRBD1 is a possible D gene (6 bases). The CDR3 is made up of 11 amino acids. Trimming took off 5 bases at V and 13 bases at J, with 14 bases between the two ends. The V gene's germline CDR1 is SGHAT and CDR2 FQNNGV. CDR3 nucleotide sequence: TGTGCCAGCAGCGCGACAGGTACGGGTTTCTTT. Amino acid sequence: CASSATGTGFF.

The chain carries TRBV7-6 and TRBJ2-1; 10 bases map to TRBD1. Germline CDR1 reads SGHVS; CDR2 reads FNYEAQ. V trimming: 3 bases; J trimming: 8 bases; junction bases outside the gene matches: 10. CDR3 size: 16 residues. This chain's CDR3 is CASSFTGTGASHEQFF. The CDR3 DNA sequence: TGTGCCAGCAGCTTCACCGGGACAGGGGCCTCACATGAGCAGTTCTTC.

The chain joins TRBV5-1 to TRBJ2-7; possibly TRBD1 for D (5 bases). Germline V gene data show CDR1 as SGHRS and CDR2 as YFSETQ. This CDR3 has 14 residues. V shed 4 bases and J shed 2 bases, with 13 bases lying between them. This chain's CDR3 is CASSPTGQAYEQYF. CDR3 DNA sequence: TGCGCCAGCAGCCCGACCGGACAAGCCTACGAGCAGTACTTC.

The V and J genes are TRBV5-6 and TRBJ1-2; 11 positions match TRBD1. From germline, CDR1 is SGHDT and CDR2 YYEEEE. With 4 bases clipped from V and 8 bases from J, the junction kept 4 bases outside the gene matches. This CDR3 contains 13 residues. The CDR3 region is CASSRTGGFGYTF. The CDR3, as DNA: TGTGCCAGCAGCCGGACAGGGGGCTTCGGCTACACCTTC.

In DNA, the CDR3 is TGTGCCAGCAGCTTAGCGCAGGGGGCGATGTACAATGAGCAGTTCTTC. Amino acids: CASSLAQGAMYNEQFF. The chain recombines TRBV7-2 with TRBJ2-1, with TRBD1 matching 8 bases. V lost 0 bases, J lost 4 bases, and 5 bases stayed unmatched. This CDR3 is 16 amino acids long. Germline CDR1 reads SGHTA; CDR2 reads FQGNSA.

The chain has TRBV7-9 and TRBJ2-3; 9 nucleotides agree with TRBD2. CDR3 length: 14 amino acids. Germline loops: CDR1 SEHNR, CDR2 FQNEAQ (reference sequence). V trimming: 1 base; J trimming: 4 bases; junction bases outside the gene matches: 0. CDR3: CASSLGLAADTQYF. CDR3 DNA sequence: TGTGCCAGCAGCTTAGGACTAGCGGCAGATACGCAGTATTTT.

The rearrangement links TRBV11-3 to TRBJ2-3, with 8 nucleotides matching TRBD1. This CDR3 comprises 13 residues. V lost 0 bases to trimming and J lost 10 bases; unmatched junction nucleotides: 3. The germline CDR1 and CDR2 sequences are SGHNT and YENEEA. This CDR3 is CASSLEEGQAQYF. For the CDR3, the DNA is TGTGCCAGCAGCTTAGAGGAGGGACAGGCGCAGTATTTT.

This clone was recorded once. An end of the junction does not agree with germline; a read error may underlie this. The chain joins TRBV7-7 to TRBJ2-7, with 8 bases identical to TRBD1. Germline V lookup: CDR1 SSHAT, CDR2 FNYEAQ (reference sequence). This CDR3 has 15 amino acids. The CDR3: CASSLAGTGTHEQYF. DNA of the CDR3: TGTGCTAGCAGCTTAGCCGGGACAGGTACCCACGAGCAGTACTTC.

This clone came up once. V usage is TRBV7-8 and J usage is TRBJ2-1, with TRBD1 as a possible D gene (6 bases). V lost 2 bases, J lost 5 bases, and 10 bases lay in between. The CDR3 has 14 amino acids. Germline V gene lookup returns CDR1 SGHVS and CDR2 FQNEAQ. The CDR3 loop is CASSLRTVNNEQFF. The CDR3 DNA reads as TGTGCCAGCAGCTTACGGACAGTTAACAATGAGCAGTTCTTC.

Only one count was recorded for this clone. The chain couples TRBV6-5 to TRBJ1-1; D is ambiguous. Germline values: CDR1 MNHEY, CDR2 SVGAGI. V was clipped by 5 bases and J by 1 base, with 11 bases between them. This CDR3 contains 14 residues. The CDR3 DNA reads TGTGCCAGCAGTAGGATCCAGGCGAACACTGAAGCTTTCTTT. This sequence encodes CASSRIQANTEAFF.

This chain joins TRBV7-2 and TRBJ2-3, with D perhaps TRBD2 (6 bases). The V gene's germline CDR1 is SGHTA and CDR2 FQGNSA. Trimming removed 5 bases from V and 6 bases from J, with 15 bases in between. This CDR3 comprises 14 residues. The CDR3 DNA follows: TGTGCCAGCAGCCCCCTGACTAGTTCCGATACGCAGTATTTT. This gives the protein CASSPLTSSDTQYF.

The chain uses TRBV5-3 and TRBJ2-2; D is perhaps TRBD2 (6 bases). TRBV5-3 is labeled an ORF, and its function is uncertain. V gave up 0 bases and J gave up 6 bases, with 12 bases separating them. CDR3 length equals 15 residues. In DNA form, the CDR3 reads TGTGCCAGAAGCTTGGGATTAGCGGCCTCCGGGGAGCTGTTTTTT. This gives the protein CARSLGLAASGELFF.

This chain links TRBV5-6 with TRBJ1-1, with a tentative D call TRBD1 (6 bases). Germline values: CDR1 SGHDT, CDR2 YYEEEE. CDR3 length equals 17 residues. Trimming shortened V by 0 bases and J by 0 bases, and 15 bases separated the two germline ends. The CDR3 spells CASSLVLDRNMNTEAFF. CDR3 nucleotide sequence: TGTGCCAGCAGCTTGGTCTTGGACAGAAACATGAACACTGAAGCTTTCTTT.

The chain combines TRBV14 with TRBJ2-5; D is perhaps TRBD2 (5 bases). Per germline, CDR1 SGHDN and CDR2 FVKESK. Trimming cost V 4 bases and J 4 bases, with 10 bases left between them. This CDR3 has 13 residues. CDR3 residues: CASSLSRGETQYF. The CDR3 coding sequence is TGTGCCAGCAGCCTAAGCCGGGGAGAGACCCAGTACTTC.

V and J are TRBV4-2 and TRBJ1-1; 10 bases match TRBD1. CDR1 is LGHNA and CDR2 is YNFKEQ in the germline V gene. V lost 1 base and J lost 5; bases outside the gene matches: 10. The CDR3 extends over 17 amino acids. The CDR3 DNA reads TGTGCCAGCAGCCAAGTTAGGGTTGGACAGGGGGTGACTGAAGCTTTCTTT. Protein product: CASSQVRVGQGVTEAFF.

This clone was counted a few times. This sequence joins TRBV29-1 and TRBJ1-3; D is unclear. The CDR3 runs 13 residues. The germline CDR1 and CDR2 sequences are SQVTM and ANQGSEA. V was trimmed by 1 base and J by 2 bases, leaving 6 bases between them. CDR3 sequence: CSVEVGAGNTIYF. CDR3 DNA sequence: TGCAGCGTTGAAGTGGGAGCTGGAAACACCATATATTTT.

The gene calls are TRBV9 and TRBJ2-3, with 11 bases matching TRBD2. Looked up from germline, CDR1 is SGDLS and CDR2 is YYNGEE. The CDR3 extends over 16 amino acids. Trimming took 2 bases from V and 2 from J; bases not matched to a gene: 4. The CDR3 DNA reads TGTGCCAGCAGCGTTCTAGCGGGGGGCCCCACAGATACGCAGTATTTT. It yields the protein CASSVLAGGPTDTQYF.

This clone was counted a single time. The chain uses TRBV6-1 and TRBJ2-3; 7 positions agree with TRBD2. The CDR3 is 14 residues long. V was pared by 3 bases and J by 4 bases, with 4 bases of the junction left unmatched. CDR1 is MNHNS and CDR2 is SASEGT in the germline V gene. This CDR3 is CASSDGGSPDTQYF. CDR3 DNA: TGTGCCAGCAGTGACGGGGGGAGCCCAGATACGCAGTATTTT.

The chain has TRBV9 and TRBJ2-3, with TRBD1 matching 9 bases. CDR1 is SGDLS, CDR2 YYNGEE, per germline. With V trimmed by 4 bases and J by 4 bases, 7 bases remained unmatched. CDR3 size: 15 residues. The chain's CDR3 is CASSRGQGPPDTQYF. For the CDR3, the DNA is TGTGCCAGCAGCAGGGGACAGGGCCCGCCAGATACGCAGTATTTT. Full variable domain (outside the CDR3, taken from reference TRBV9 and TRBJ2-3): DSGVTQTPKHLITATGQRVTLRCSPRSGDLSVYWYQQSLDQGLQFLIQYYNGEERAKGNILERFSAQQFPDLHSELNLSSLELGDSALYFCASSRGQGPPDTQYFGPGTRLTVL.

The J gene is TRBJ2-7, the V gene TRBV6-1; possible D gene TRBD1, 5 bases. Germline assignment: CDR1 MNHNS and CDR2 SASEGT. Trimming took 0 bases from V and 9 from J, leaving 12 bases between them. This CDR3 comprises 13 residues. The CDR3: CASSEARVGGQYF. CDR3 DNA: TGTGCCAGCAGTGAAGCCAGGGTGGGTGGGCAGTACTTC.

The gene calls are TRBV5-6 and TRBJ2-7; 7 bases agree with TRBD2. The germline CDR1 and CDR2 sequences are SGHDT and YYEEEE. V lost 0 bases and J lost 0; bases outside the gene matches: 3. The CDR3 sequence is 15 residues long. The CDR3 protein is CASSLVGGNSYEQYF. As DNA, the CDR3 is TGTGCCAGCAGCTTGGTCGGGGGGAACTCCTACGAGCAGTACTTC.

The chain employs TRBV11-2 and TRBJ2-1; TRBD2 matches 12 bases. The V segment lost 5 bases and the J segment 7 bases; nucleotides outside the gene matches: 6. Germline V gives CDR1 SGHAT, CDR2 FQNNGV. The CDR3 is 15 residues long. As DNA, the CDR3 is TGTGCCAGCAGCCGGCTAGCGGGGGGGCTAAATGAGCAGTTCTTC. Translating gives CASSRLAGGLNEQFF.

This CDR3 reads CASSEGRVGGYTF. In nucleotides, the CDR3 is TGTGCCAGCAGTGAGGGCAGGGTGGGTGGCTACACCTTC. The chain couples TRBV6-1 to TRBJ1-2, with D maybe TRBD1 (5 bases). V lost 3 bases to trimming and J lost 7 bases, with 12 bases between them. The CDR3 is made up of 13 amino acids. CDR1 and CDR2 (germline): MNHNS, SASEGT.